This TCR beta chain was captured by sequencing in a study of control samples from healthy donors and cancer patients. Produced via immunoSEQ multiplex PCR; TCRdb's table is partial and in-frame only. This table holds approximately 90,000 clones, roughly 84% found once. The V end was cut by 3 bases, the J end by 1 base, with 9 bases between. CDR1 KGHSH and CDR2 LQKENI come from the germline V gene. This CDR3 spans 14 amino acids. This sequence joins TRBV18 and TRBJ1-1; D perhaps matches TRBD1 (6 bases). The origin of this receptor is a man between 65 and 85 years old with lung cancer. What was sequenced was PBMCs. The CDR3 DNA reads TGTGCCAGCTCACCTAAGACAGGGAACACTGAAGCTTTCTTT. Translated: CASSPKTGNTEAFF.